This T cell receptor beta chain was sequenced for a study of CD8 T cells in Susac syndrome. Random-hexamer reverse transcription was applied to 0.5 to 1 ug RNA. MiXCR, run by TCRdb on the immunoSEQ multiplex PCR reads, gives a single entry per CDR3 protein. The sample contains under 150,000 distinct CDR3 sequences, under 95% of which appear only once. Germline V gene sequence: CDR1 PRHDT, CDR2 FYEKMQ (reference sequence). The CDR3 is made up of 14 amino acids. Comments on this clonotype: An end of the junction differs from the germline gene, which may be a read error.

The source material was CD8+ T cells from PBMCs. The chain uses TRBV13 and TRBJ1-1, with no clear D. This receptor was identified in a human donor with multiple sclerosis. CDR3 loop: CASTLGTMNTEAFF. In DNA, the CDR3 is TGTGCCAGCACCTTAGGTACCATGAACACTGAAGCTTTCTTT.